This is a list of T cell receptor beta chains from one sample in a study of a mutant IDH1 vaccine in newly diagnosed glioma. These receptors have no known antigen. Assay used: immunoSEQ multiplex PCR; TCRdb lists only in-frame clones, some missing. This sample has roughly 70,000 clones, with roughly 80% found just once. The material sequenced was PBMCs, taken from a glioma patient whose treatment included an IDH1 peptide vaccine. Receptors were obtained from a woman in her forties or fifties with glioma. Both conserved end residues are part of each CDR3. The order of the fields is clone size, D gene, J gene, V gene, CDR3 DNA, CDR3 protein. D genes are given only for firm matches. Expanded clones get a size class; other rows say once, few or many, or leave the size out.

size: NA; D: NA; J: TRBJ2-7; V: TRBV6-1; DNA: TGTGCCAGCAGTGAGCGGCCTAGCGATCCCTACGAGCAGTACTTC; CDR3: CASSERPSDPYEQYF
size: NA; D: NA; J: TRBJ1-5; V: TRBV5-1; DNA: TGCGCCAGCAGCACCGACGGGGGCAATCAGCCCCAGCATTTT; CDR3: CASSTDGGNQPQHF
size: NA; D: NA; J: TRBJ1-6; V: TRBV6-1; DNA: TGTGCCAGTGTTGCGGGCCCCTATAATTCACCCCTCCACTTT; CDR3: CASVAGPYNSPLHF
size: NA; D: NA; J: TRBJ1-1; V: TRBV7-8; DNA: TGTGCCAGCAGCTTAGCGCGGAAGTCGAACACTGAAGCTTTCTTT; CDR3: CASSLARKSNTEAFF
size: NA; D: NA; J: TRBJ1-1; V: TRBV5-6; DNA: TGTGCCAGCAGCCGCCCCCCAGGGACTTTTTACACTGAAGCTTTCTTT; CDR3: CASSRPPGTFYTEAFF
size: NA; D: TRBD2; J: TRBJ2-3; V: TRBV10-3; DNA: TGTGCCATAGGACTAGCGGGGGGGCCGGTTTCAGATACGCAGTATTTT; CDR3: CAIGLAGGPVSDTQYF
size: NA; D: NA; J: TRBJ2-3; V: TRBV6-5; DNA: TGTGCCAGCAGTTACTCTGGGACCCAAAGCACAGATACGCAGTATTTT; CDR3: CASSYSGTQSTDTQYF
size: NA; D: NA; J: TRBJ2-7; V: TRBV5-4; DNA: TGTGCCAGCAGCTTGGCCGGTGCACCAACCTACGAGCAGTACTTC; CDR3: CASSLAGAPTYEQYF
size: NA; D: NA; J: TRBJ2-5; V: TRBV2; DNA: TGTGCCAGCAGCCCGTCGGAGACCCAGTACTTC; CDR3: CASSPSETQYF
size: few; D: TRBD2; J: TRBJ2-3; V: TRBV28; DNA: TGTGCCAGCAGTTCCTCTAGCGGGGGGGTTACAGATACGCAGTATTTT; CDR3: CASSSSSGGVTDTQYF
size: NA; D: NA; J: TRBJ2-1; V: TRBV6-5; DNA: TGTGCCAGCAGCAGCCTCAGCTCCTACAATGAGCAGTTCTTC; CDR3: CASSSLSSYNEQFF
size: NA; D: TRBD1; J: TRBJ1-2; V: TRBV27; DNA: TGTGCCAGCAGTTTAGGGACAGGGGCGGACTATGGCTACACCTTC; CDR3: CASSLGTGADYGYTF
size: NA; D: NA; J: TRBJ1-4; V: TRBV5-1; DNA: TGCGCCAGCAGACCGGGGGCTGATGAAAAACTGTTTTTT; CDR3: CASRPGADEKLFF
size: NA; D: NA; J: TRBJ1-2; V: TRBV30; DNA: TGTGCCTGGAGTTCCATTCGGACGGCTGGGTACACCTTC; CDR3: CAWSSIRTAGYTF
size: NA; D: NA; J: TRBJ1-1; V: TRBV5-1; DNA: TGCGCCAGCAGCTACTCAGGGGAGGGCACTGAAGCTTTCTTT; CDR3: CASSYSGEGTEAFF
size: NA; D: NA; J: TRBJ1-1; V: TRBV12-5; DNA: TGTGCTAGTGGTTTGGGAAGGGAAGCTTTCTTT; CDR3: CASGLGREAFF
size: NA; D: TRBD1; J: TRBJ1-2; V: TRBV19; DNA: TGTGCCAGTAGAGGGGACAGGGTGGACTATGGCTACACCTTC; CDR3: CASRGDRVDYGYTF
size: NA; D: NA; J: TRBJ1-2; V: TRBV6-1; DNA: TGTGCCAGCCTTCCGGAAGGGTCGGGGACTGACGGCTACACCTTC; CDR3: CASLPEGSGTDGYTF
size: NA; D: TRBD1; J: TRBJ2-2; V: TRBV6-1; DNA: TGTGCCAGCAGTGAAGCTAGGGGGCGAGCCGGGGAGCTGTTTTTT; CDR3: CASSEARGRAGELFF
size: NA; D: NA; J: TRBJ1-1; V: TRBV7-2; DNA: TGTGCCAGCAGCCCCTCGACGGCAAACACTGAAGCTTTCTTT; CDR3: CASSPSTANTEAFF
size: NA; D: NA; J: TRBJ2-5; V: TRBV5-6; DNA: TGTGCCAGCAGCTTTGGACAGCCGTCGGAGACCCAGTACTTC; CDR3: CASSFGQPSETQYF
size: NA; D: TRBD1; J: TRBJ2-7; V: TRBV5-4; DNA: TGTGCCAGCAGCCCGACAGGGAACTCCTACGAGCAGTACTTC; CDR3: CASSPTGNSYEQYF
size: NA; D: NA; J: TRBJ1-5; V: TRBV7-2; DNA: TGTGCCAGCAGCCCTCCCTATAATCAGCCCCAGCATTTT; CDR3: CASSPPYNQPQHF
size: NA; D: NA; J: TRBJ2-3; V: TRBV18; DNA: TGTGCCAGCTCACCGGGGGTGGATACGCAGTATTTT; CDR3: CASSPGVDTQYF
size: few; D: NA; J: TRBJ1-1; V: TRBV7-9; DNA: TGTGCCAGCAGGGAGGGGGGGGGCACTGAAGCTTTCTTT; CDR3: CASREGGGTEAFF
size: NA; D: NA; J: TRBJ2-7; V: TRBV7-2; DNA: TGTGCCAGCAGCCCTGCCGGGACGATGAGTTACGAGCAGTACTTC; CDR3: CASSPAGTMSYEQYF
size: NA; D: NA; J: TRBJ2-5; V: TRBV2; DNA: TGTGCCAGCAAGGTCGAGGGGGGGGCCGAGACCCAGTACTTC; CDR3: CASKVEGGAETQYF
size: NA; D: NA; J: TRBJ2-5; V: TRBV18; DNA: TGTGCCAGCTCACCACAAACTGGGAACCAGCAAGAGACCCAGTACTTC; CDR3: CASSPQTGNQQETQYF
size: NA; D: NA; J: TRBJ2-7; V: TRBV28; DNA: TGTGCCAGCAGTCCTCAGCGCGAGCAGTACTTC; CDR3: CASSPQREQYF
size: NA; D: NA; J: TRBJ2-7; V: TRBV5-6; DNA: TGTGCCAGCAGCTTCGGGACGGTCGAGCAGTACTTC; CDR3: CASSFGTVEQYF
size: NA; D: NA; J: TRBJ2-2; V: TRBV2; DNA: TGTGCCAGCAGTGGCGGCCCCTCGGCCGGGGAGCTGTTTTTT; CDR3: CASSGGPSAGELFF
size: NA; D: TRBD1; J: TRBJ2-7; V: TRBV27; DNA: TGTGCCAGCAGTCCCCGGGACAGCGGTCTAGGAGGCTACGAGCAGTACTTC; CDR3: CASSPRDSGLGGYEQYF
size: NA; D: NA; J: TRBJ2-2; V: TRBV18; DNA: TGTGCCAGCTCACCCCTGGCGACCGGGGAGCTGTTTTTT; CDR3: CASSPLATGELFF
size: NA; D: NA; J: TRBJ2-1; V: TRBV19; DNA: TGTGCCAGTAGTTACCGGACAGACAATGAGCAGTTCTTC; CDR3: CASSYRTDNEQFF
size: NA; D: NA; J: TRBJ2-7; V: TRBV2; DNA: TGTGCCAGCACCCCGATGGGGGACTACGAGCAGTACTTC; CDR3: CASTPMGDYEQYF
size: NA; D: TRBD1; J: TRBJ2-7; V: TRBV7-9; DNA: TGTGCCAGCAGCTTAGGACAGGGGCTGAGCGAGCAGTACTTC; CDR3: CASSLGQGLSEQYF
size: NA; D: NA; J: TRBJ1-1; V: TRBV7-8; DNA: TGTGCCAGCACTGTAGACGGGGCGGGCACTGAAGCTTTCTTT; CDR3: CASTVDGAGTEAFF
size: NA; D: NA; J: TRBJ2-7; V: TRBV28; DNA: TGTGCCAGCAGTGCGACTAGTTCCCACGAGCAGTACTTC; CDR3: CASSATSSHEQYF
size: NA; D: NA; J: TRBJ1-1; V: TRBV19; DNA: TGTGCCAGTAACATAGGACGGGGGAACACTGAAGCTTTCTTT; CDR3: CASNIGRGNTEAFF
size: NA; D: TRBD1; J: TRBJ2-2; V: TRBV2; DNA: TGTGCCAGCAGTGAAGCGGGACAGAGCTCCGCGAACACCGGGGAGCTGTTTTTT; CDR3: CASSEAGQSSANTGELFF
size: NA; D: TRBD1; J: TRBJ1-4; V: TRBV5-1; DNA: TGCGCCAGCAGCTTGGCGGGACAGCCGGTTAGGGAAAAACTGTTTTTT; CDR3: CASSLAGQPVREKLFF
size: once; D: TRBD1; J: TRBJ1-5; V: TRBV28; DNA: TGTGCCAGCAGTTCAACGGGACAGGGGAAGGGTAATCAGCCCCAGCATTTT; CDR3: CASSSTGQGKGNQPQHF
size: NA; D: TRBD1; J: TRBJ1-2; V: TRBV27; DNA: TGTGCCAGCAGTTTCCGACAGGGGGCTTTGGATGGCTACACCTTC; CDR3: CASSFRQGALDGYTF
size: once; D: NA; J: TRBJ2-5; V: TRBV5-4; DNA: TGTGCCAGCAGCTCCAACAACCGGGACCGGGAGACCCAGTACTTC; CDR3: CASSSNNRDRETQYF
size: NA; D: TRBD1; J: TRBJ1-2; V: TRBV10-3; DNA: TGTGCCATCAGTGAGTCAGAGACAGGGCATGGCTACACCTTC; CDR3: CAISESETGHGYTF
size: NA; D: NA; J: TRBJ2-7; V: TRBV5-6; DNA: TGTGCCAGCAGCTTCGGCGGAACCTCCTACGAGCAGTACTTC; CDR3: CASSFGGTSYEQYF
size: NA; D: NA; J: TRBJ2-3; V: TRBV9; DNA: TGTGCCAGCAGCAAGGGAGGCACAGATACGCAGTATTTT; CDR3: CASSKGGTDTQYF
size: NA; D: NA; J: TRBJ2-1; V: TRBV19; DNA: TGTGCCAGTAGCCAAAGACATAGATACAATGAGCAGTTCTTC; CDR3: CASSQRHRYNEQFF
size: NA; D: NA; J: TRBJ1-1; V: TRBV2; DNA: TGTGCCAGCAGAGGCACGGTCTCTGAAGCTTTCTTT; CDR3: CASRGTVSEAFF
size: NA; D: NA; J: TRBJ2-3; V: TRBV10-3; DNA: TGTGCCATCAGTGAAAGAGTAGGCACAGATACGCAGTATTTT; CDR3: CAISERVGTDTQYF
size: NA; D: NA; J: TRBJ2-5; V: TRBV2; DNA: TGTGCCACCCCTTCCGGGTCTCAAGAGACCCAGTACTTC; CDR3: CATPSGSQETQYF
size: few; D: NA; J: TRBJ1-1; V: TRBV4-2; DNA: TGTGCCAGCAGCCAAGTAGGTGGCCAGTGGTACATTGAAGCTTTCTTT; CDR3: CASSQVGGQWYIEAFF
size: NA; D: TRBD2; J: TRBJ2-5; V: TRBV15; DNA: TGTGCCACCAGCCTCCGGGGGGCTAGCGGGGTAGGGGAGACCCAGTACTTC; CDR3: CATSLRGASGVGETQYF
size: few; D: NA; J: TRBJ2-1; V: TRBV27; DNA: TGTGCCAGCAGTTTATCGACAAACGAGCAGTTCTTC; CDR3: CASSLSTNEQFF